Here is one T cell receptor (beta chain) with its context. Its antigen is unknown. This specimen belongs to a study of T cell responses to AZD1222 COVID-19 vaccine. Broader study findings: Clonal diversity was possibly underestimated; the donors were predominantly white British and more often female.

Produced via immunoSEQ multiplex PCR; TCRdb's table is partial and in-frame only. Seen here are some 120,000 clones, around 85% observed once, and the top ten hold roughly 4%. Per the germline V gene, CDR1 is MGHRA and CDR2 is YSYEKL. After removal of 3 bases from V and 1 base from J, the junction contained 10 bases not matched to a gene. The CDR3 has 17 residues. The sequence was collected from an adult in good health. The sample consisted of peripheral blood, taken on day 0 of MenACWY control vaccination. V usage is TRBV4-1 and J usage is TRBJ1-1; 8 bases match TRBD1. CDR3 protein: CASSHWTAGQGNTEAFF. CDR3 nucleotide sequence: TGCGCCAGCAGCCACTGGACGGCCGGACAGGGGAACACTGAAGCTTTCTTT.